This T cell receptor (beta chain) was recorded in a study of blood T cell repertoires in COVID-19. The V gene end was trimmed by 4 bases and the J gene end by 4 bases; junction bases not matched to a gene: 8. CDR3 length equals 15 residues. Germline V CDR1 and CDR2: SNHLY, FYNNEI. TCRdb keeps only in-frame clones here, not all; method: immunoSEQ multiplex PCR. Of some 62,000 clones detected, roughly three quarters appear once; the ten largest clones hold 14%. This clone was observed a few times. This TCR came from a man in his sixties with COVID-19, enrolled during active disease. The chain uses TRBV2 and TRBJ2-5, with 8 bases that match TRBD2. Sequencing used peripheral blood. This chain's CDR3 is CASSAEIAGSETQYF. Here the CDR3 DNA reads TGTGCCAGCAGTGCGGAGATAGCGGGGTCAGAGACCCAGTACTTC.